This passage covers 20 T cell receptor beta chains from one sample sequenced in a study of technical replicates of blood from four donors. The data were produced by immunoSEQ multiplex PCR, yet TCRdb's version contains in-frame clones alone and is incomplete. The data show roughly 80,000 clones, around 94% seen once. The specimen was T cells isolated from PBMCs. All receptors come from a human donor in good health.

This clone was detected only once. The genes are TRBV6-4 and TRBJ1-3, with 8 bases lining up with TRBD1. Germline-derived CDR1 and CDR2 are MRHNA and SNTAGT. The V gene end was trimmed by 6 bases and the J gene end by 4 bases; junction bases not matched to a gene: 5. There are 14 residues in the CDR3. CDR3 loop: CASSGQGRGNTIYF. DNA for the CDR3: TGTGCCAGCAGCGGACAGGGAAGGGGAAACACCATATATTTT.

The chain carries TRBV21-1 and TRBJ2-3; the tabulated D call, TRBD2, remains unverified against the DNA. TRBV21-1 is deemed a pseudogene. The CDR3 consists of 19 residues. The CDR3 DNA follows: TGTGCCAGCAGCAGTAAGGAGGGACTAGCGGGAGACTGCACAGATACGCAGTATTTT. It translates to CASSSKEGLAGDCTDTQYF.

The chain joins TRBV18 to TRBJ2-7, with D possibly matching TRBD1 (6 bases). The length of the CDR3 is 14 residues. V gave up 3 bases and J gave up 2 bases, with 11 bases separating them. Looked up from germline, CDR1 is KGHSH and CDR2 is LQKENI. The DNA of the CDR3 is TGTGCCAGCTCACCCCGGGACACAACCTACGAGCAGTACTTC. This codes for CASSPRDTTYEQYF.

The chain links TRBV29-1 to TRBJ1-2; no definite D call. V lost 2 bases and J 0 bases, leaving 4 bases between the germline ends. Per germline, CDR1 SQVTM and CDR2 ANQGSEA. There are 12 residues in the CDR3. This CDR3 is CSVEYTNYGYTF. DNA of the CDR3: TGCAGCGTTGAATACACTAACTATGGCTACACCTTC.

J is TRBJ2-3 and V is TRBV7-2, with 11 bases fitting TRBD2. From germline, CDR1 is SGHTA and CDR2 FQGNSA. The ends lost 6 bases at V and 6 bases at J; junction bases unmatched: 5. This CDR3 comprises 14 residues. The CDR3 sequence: CASSGTSGYDTQYF. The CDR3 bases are TGTGCCAGCAGTGGGACTAGCGGCTACGATACGCAGTATTTT.

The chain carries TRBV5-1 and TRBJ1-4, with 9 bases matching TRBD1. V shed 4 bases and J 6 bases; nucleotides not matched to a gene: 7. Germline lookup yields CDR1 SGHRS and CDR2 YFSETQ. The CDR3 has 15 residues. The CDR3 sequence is CASSQKQGADEKLFF. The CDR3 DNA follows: TGCGCCAGCAGCCAAAAACAGGGGGCGGATGAAAAACTGTTTTTT.

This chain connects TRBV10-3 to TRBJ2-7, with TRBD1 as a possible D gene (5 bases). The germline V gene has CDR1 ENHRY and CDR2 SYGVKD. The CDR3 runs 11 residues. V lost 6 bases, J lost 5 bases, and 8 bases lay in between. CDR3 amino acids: CAISSRDEQYF. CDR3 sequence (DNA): TGTGCCATCAGCTCCAGGGACGAGCAGTACTTC.

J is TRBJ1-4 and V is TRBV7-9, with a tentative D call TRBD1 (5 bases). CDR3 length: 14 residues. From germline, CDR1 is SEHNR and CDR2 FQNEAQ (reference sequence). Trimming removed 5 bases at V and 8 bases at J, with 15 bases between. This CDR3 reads CASSMGGVVEKLFF. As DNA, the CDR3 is TGTGCCAGCAGCATGGGAGGGGTGGTGGAAAAACTGTTTTTT.

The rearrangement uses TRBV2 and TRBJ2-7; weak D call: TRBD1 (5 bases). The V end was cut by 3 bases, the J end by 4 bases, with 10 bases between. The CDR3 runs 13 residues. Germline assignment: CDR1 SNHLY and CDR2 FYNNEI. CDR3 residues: CASSEGQFYEQYF. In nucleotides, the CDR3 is TGTGCCAGCAGTGAGGGGCAGTTTTACGAGCAGTACTTC.

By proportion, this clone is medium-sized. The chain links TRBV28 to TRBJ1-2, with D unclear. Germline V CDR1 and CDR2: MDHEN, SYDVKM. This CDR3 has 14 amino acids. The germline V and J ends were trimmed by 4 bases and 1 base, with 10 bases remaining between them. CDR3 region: CASSYPEGNYGYTF. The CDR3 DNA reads TGTGCCAGCAGTTACCCAGAGGGTAACTATGGCTACACCTTC.

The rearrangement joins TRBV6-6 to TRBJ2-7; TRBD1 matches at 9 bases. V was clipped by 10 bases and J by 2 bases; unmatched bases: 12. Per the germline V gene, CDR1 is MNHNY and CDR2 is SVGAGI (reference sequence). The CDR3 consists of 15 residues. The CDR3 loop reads CATASRDRVPYEQYF. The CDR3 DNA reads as TGTGCCACCGCCTCCCGGGACAGGGTTCCCTACGAGCAGTACTTC.

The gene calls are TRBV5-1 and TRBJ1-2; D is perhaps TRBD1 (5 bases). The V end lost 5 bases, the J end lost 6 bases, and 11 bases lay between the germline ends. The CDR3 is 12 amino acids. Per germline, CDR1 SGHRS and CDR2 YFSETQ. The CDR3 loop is CASSSARDGYTF. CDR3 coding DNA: TGCGCCAGCAGTTCTGCCAGGGATGGCTACACCTTC.

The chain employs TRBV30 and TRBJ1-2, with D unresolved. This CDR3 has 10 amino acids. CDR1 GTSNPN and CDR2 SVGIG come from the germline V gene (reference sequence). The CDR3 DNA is TGTGCTTCGGCGGGATATGGCTACACCTTC. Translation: CASAGYGYTF.

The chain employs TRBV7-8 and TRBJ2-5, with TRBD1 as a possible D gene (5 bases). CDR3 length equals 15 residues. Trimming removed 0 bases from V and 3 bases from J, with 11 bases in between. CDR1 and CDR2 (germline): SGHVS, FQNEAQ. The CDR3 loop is CASSLADRREETQYF. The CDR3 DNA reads TGTGCCAGCAGCTTAGCCGACAGAAGGGAAGAGACCCAGTACTTC. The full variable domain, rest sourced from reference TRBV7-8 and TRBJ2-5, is GAGVSQSPRYKVAKRGQDVALRCDPISGHVSLFWYQQALGQGPEFLTYFQNEAQLDKSGLPSDRFFAERPEGSVSTLKIQRTQQEDSAVYLCASSLADRREETQYFGPGTRLLVL.

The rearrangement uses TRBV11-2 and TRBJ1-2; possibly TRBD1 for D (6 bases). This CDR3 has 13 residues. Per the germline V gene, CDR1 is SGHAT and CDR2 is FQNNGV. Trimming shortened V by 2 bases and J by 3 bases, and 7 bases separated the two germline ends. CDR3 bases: TGTGCCAGCAGCTTATACAGGGACTATGGCTACACCTTC. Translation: CASSLYRDYGYTF. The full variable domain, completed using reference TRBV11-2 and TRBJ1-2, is EAGVAQSPRYKIIEKRQSVAFWCNPISGHATLYWYQQILGQGPKLLIQFQNNGVVDDSQLPKDRFSAERLKGVDSTLKIQPAKLEDSAVYLCASSLYRDYGYTFGSGTRLTVV.

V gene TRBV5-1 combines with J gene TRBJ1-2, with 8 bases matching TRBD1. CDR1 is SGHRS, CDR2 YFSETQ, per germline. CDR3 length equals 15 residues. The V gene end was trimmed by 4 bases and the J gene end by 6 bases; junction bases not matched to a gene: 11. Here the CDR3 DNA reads TGCGCCAGCAGCCATACTAATAAGACAGGGGATGGCTACACCTTC. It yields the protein CASSHTNKTGDGYTF.

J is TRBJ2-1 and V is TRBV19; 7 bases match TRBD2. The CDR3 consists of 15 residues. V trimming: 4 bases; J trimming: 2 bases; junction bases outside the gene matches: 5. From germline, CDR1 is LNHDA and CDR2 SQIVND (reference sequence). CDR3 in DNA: TGTGCCAGTAGTAGCGGGAGAACGCCCTACAATGAGCAGTTCTTC. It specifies CASSSGRTPYNEQFF. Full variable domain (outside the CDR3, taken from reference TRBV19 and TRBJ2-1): DGGITQSPKYLFRKEGQNVTLSCEQNLNHDAMYWYRQDPGQGLRLIYYSQIVNDFQKGDIAEGYSVSREKKESFPLTVTSAQKNPTAFYLCASSSGRTPYNEQFFGPGTRLTVL.

The CDR3 loop reads CASRLAGEVDEQFF. The CDR3 coding sequence is TGTGCCAGCAGACTAGCGGGAGAGGTGGATGAGCAGTTCTTC. The rearrangement joins TRBV6-1 to TRBJ2-1; the match to TRBD2 covers 11 bases. The germline CDR1 and CDR2 sequences are MNHNS and SASEGT. The CDR3 contains 14 residues. Unmatched junction bases numbered 6, after V lost 6 bases and J lost 8 bases.

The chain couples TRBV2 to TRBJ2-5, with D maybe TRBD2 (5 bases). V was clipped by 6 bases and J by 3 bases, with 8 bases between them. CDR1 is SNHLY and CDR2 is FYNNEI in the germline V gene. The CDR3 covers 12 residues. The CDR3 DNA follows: TGTGCCAGCAGCGGGGAAGAAGAGACCCAGTACTTC. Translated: CASSGEEETQYF.

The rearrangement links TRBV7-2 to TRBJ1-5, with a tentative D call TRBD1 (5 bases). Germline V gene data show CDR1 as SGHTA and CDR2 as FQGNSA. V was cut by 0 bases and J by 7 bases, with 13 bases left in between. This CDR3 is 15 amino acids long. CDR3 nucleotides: TGTGCCAGCAGCTTAGCCTCCGGGGGGGTACAGCCCCAGCATTTT. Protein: CASSLASGGVQPQHF.